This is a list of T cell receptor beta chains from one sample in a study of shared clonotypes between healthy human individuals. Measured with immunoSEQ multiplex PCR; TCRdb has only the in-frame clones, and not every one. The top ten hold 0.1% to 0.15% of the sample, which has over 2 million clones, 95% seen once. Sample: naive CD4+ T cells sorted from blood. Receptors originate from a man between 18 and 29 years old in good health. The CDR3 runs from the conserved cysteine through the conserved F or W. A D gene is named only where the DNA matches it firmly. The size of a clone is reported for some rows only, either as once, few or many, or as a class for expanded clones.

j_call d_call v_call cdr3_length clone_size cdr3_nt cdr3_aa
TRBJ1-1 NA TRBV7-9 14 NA TGTGCCAGCAGCTTAGGGGTGGGAGGCACTGAAGCTTTCTTT CASSLGVGGTEAFF
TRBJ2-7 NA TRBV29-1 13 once TGCAGCGTTGAAGATTTCAGGTCCTACGAGCAGTACTTC CSVEDFRSYEQYF
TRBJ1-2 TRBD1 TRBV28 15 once TGTGCCAGCAGTCTCTCCGACAGGGTAGTCTATGGCTACACCTTC CASSLSDRVVYGYTF
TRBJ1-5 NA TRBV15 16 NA TGTGCCACCAGCAGAGATCGGGTTGGGTCGGCTCAGCCCCAGCATTTT CATSRDRVGSAQPQHF
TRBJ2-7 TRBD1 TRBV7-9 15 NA TGTGCCAGCAGCTTCCTGACAGGGGGCATATACGAGCAGTACTTC CASSFLTGGIYEQYF
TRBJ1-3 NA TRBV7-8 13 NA TGTGCCAGCAGACCGGGGGCATCGAACACCATATATTTT CASRPGASNTIYF
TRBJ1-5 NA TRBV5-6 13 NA TGTGCCAGCAGCAAGGACAGAAATCAGCCCCAGCATTTT CASSKDRNQPQHF
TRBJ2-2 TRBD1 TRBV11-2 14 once TGTGCCAGCTCCCTGACAGGGGGAACCGGGGAGCTGTTTTTT CASSLTGGTGELFF
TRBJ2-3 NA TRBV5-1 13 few TGCGCCAGCCGGCGGGGCGACACAGATACGCAGTATTTT CASRRGDTDTQYF
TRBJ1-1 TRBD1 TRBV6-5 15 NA TGTGCCAGCAGCCCTACAGGGGCGCGAGTACCTGAAGCTTTCTTT CASSPTGARVPEAFF
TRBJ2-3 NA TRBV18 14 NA TGTGCCAGCTCACCCATCCAGGGGACTGATACGCAGTATTTT CASSPIQGTDTQYF
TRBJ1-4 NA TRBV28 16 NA TGTGCCAGCAGTTCTTTCGGACAGACGATTAATGAAAAACTGTTTTTT CASSSFGQTINEKLFF
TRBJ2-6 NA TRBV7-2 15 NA TGTGCCAGCAGCCAAGGGGTTTCTGGGGCCAACGTCCTGACTTTC CASSQGVSGANVLTF
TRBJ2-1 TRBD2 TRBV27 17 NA TGTGCCAGCAGTCTCCCAACGACTAGCGGGAGGATCAATGAGCAGTTCTTC CASSLPTTSGRINEQFF
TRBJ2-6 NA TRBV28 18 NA TGTGCCAGCAGTTTATTTCAGGGGAGAAGTACTGGGGCCAACGTCCTGACTTTC CASSLFQGRSTGANVLTF
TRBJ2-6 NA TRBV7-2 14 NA TGTGCCACGCCCGGGGCCTCTGGGGCCAACGTCCTGACTTTC CATPGASGANVLTF
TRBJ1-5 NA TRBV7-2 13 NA TGTGCCAGCAGCTTAGAATGGTATCAGCCCCAGCATTTT CASSLEWYQPQHF
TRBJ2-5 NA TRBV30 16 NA TGTGCCTGGAAAAGGAAAGCTGCTTGGCTCGGAGAGACCCAGTACTTC CAWKRKAAWLGETQYF